This T cell receptor (beta chain) was documented in a study of blood T cell repertoires in COVID-19. Overall study context: Samples of COVID-19 (acute and convalescent) were obtained from the United States, Italy and Spain. Nucleic acid was either cDNA or gDNA, and it came from T cells, B-cell-depleted T cells, or PBMCs.

This CDR3 contains 11 residues. Germline CDR1 GTSNPN, CDR2 SVGIG (reference sequence). The ends were cut back, 2 bases at V and 6 bases at J, with 6 bases in the middle. In the authors' workflow: Cell counts per sample came from amplifying reference gene primers. Data came from immunoSEQ multiplex PCR; TCRdb stores just in-frame clones and leaves some out. The D gene and trimming were derived from the DNA, and the V and J assignments and clone size from that table. The repertoire holds some 250,000 clones, approximately 82% seen once, with roughly 5.8% in the top ten. This clone was seen only once. Other DNA sequences within the sample encode an identical CDR3.

This TCR was recovered from a man older than 75 with acute or convalescent COVID-19. The J gene is TRBJ2-3, the V gene TRBV30; D not resolved. The sample was peripheral blood. The CDR3, as DNA: TGTGCCTGGAGTTCCGGGGATACGCAGTATTTT. Its translation is CAWSSGDTQYF.